A single sample is the source of the 30 T cell receptor beta chains below, sequenced in a study of long-term antiretroviral therapy in people with HIV. Runs used v3.0 of the immunoSEQ assay and were done at survey level. Produced via immunoSEQ multiplex PCR; TCRdb's table is partial and in-frame only. The sample has about 32,000 clones, around 85% seen once; the top ten hold approximately 10%. The specimen was unsorted PBMCs, collected 2.2 years after starting antiretroviral therapy. The source is a man in his late teens or twenties with HIV.

In DNA, the CDR3 is TGTGCCAGCAGCCGTGCTGGGGGCGGCAGTGACTACGAGCAGTACTTC. This translates into CASSRAGGGSDYEQYF. The chain combines TRBV5-6 with TRBJ2-7, with a possible D match to TRBD1 (6 bases). In germline, CDR1 is SGHDT, CDR2 YYEEEE. The V end lost 4 bases, the J end lost 3 bases, and 20 bases lay between the germline ends. CDR3 length: 16 amino acids.

A note on this clone: At one end, the junction sequence differs from germline, possibly due to a read error. The gene calls are TRBV7-7 and TRBJ2-2, with 16 bases lining up with TRBD2. Germline CDR1 and CDR2: SSHAT and FNYEAQ (reference sequence). The CDR3 spans 18 residues. The CDR3 bases are TGTGCTAGCAGTCCGGGACTAGCGGGGGGGCAGAACACCGGGGAGCTGTTTTTT. Translation: CASSPGLAGGQNTGELFF.

J is TRBJ1-5 and V is TRBV28; D remains unclear. The germline V gene encodes CDR1 MDHEN and CDR2 SYDVKM. The CDR3 is 14 amino acids. Trimming took 7 bases from V and 0 from J, leaving 10 bases between them. In nucleotides, the CDR3 is TGTGCCAGCAAGAACACTTATAGCAATCAGCCCCAGCATTTT. Encoded protein: CASKNTYSNQPQHF. The complete variable domain, with remaining parts taken from reference TRBV28 and TRBJ1-5, reads DVKVTQSSRYLVKRTGEKVFLECVQDMDHENMFWYRQDPGLGLRLIYFSYDVKMKEKGDIPEGYSVSREKKERFSLILESASTNQTSMYLCASKNTYSNQPQHFGDGTRLSIL.

The chain couples TRBV6-1 to TRBJ1-5; the D gene is possibly TRBD1 (6 bases). The CDR3 is 16 residues long. V lost 1 base and J 0 bases, leaving 10 bases between the germline ends. CDR1 and CDR2 from the germline V gene are MNHNS and SASEGT. The CDR3 protein is CASSEVGHYSNQPQHF. DNA of the CDR3: TGTGCCAGCAGTGAAGTGGGACACTATAGCAATCAGCCCCAGCATTTT.

The CDR3 DNA reads as TGTGCCAGCAGCCGAAAATACGGGGCATACCAGCCCCAGCATTTT. This gives the protein CASSRKYGAYQPQHF. The chain is built from TRBV5-6 and TRBJ1-5, with D possibly TRBD1 on 5 matching bases. Trimming stripped 4 bases from V and 7 bases from J, with 18 bases between. The CDR3 runs 15 residues. Germline lookup yields CDR1 SGHDT and CDR2 YYEEEE.

The V and J genes are TRBV6-5 and TRBJ2-3; D gene ambiguous. V was trimmed by 5 bases and J by 3 bases, leaving 12 bases between them. The germline V gene has CDR1 MNHEY and CDR2 SVGAGI. This CDR3 spans 14 amino acids. The CDR3 DNA follows: TGTGCCAGCAGTAAGGTGGGGTTGACAGATACGCAGTATTTT. Translation: CASSKVGLTDTQYF.

This clone was seen more than once but under ten times. This sequence joins TRBV2 and TRBJ1-6; 9 bases fit TRBD1. J was trimmed by 10 bases and V by 6 bases; bases with no gene match: 7. This CDR3 spans 14 amino acids. Germline loops: CDR1 SNHLY, CDR2 FYNNEI. The CDR3: CASSISTGGSPLHF. The CDR3 nucleotides read TGTGCCAGCAGCATTTCGACAGGGGGATCACCCCTCCACTTT.

CDR3 sequence reads: CASSQGLAGVSTQYF. The CDR3 bases are TGTGCCAGCAGCCAAGGACTAGCGGGAGTGAGTACGCAGTATTTT. V is TRBV7-2 and J is TRBJ2-3; TRBD2 aligns across 13 bases. The CDR3 has 15 residues. After removal of 5 bases from V and 8 bases from J, the junction contained 7 bases not matched to a gene. Germline V gene sequence: CDR1 SGHTA, CDR2 FQGNSA.

V usage is TRBV6-1 and J usage is TRBJ2-7, with D perhaps matching TRBD1 or TRBD2 (5 bases each). The CDR3 length is 15 residues. CDR1 MNHNS and CDR2 SASEGT come from the germline V gene. Deletions cut 1 base from V and 3 bases from J, with 13 bases between. CDR3 DNA: TGTGCCAGCAGTGAAGGGCAGGGAGCCTACTACGAGCAGTACTTC. Protein sequence: CASSEGQGAYYEQYF.

The rearrangement joins TRBV18 to TRBJ2-1; 7 nucleotides line up with TRBD2. This CDR3 is built from 13 residues. V was clipped by 3 bases and J by 9 bases; unmatched bases: 5. Germline V lookup: CDR1 KGHSH, CDR2 LQKENI. The CDR3 loop reads CASSPGGDREQFF. The CDR3 nucleotides are TGTGCCAGCTCACCGGGGGGGGACCGTGAGCAGTTCTTC.

This clone was detected only a few times. The chain joins TRBV27 to TRBJ1-6; D gene unclear. The CDR3 contains 13 residues. V dropped 2 bases and J dropped 9 bases, with 8 bases sitting between them. Germline V gives CDR1 MNHEY, CDR2 SMNVEV (reference sequence). The DNA of the CDR3 is TGTGCCAGCAGTTTAACGAACATTTCACCCCTCCACTTT. Its protein product is CASSLTNISPLHF.

The chain carries TRBV11-3 and TRBJ2-5; TRBD2 is a possible D gene (6 bases). V was trimmed by 1 base and J by 4 bases, leaving 7 bases between them. CDR1 and CDR2 from the germline V gene are SGHNT and YENEEA. The CDR3 runs to 13 residues. CDR3 in amino acids: CASSLAGAETQYF. In DNA form, the CDR3 reads TGTGCCAGCAGCTTAGCGGGAGCAGAGACCCAGTACTTC.

The chain uses TRBV7-6 and TRBJ1-3, with 8 bases matching TRBD1. Trimming took 4 bases from V and 3 from J; bases not matched to a gene: 5. Per the germline V gene, CDR1 is SGHVS and CDR2 is FNYEAQ. The CDR3 consists of 15 residues. CDR3 DNA: TGTGCCAGCAGCTACTTAGGACAGGGTGGAAACACCATATATTTT. As protein: CASSYLGQGGNTIYF.

The chain employs TRBV5-4 and TRBJ1-2; 8 bases agree with TRBD1. Germline loops: CDR1 SGHNT, CDR2 YYREEE (reference sequence). Losses at the gene ends were 4 bases for V and 8 bases for J; bases not matched to a gene: 7. This CDR3 region has 13 residues. DNA for the CDR3: TGTGCCAGCAGCGTGACAGGGGAAAGGGGCTACACCTTC. Its protein product is CASSVTGERGYTF.

This clone was counted once. The chain joins TRBV10-3 to TRBJ2-5, with D possibly TRBD2 on 5 matching bases. Germline CDR1 ENHRY, CDR2 SYGVKD. Trimming cost V 0 bases and J 3 bases, with 8 bases left between them. The CDR3 runs to 14 residues. The CDR3 loop is CAISESKLEETQYF. The CDR3 bases are TGTGCCATCAGTGAGTCGAAACTAGAAGAGACCCAGTACTTC.

V usage is TRBV7-8 and J usage is TRBJ2-3; 10 bases agree with TRBD2. Germline V lookup: CDR1 SGHVS, CDR2 FQNEAQ. This CDR3 region has 16 residues. V dropped 4 bases and J dropped 4; count of bases not matched to a gene: 8. The DNA of the CDR3 is TGTGCCAGCAGCTCGCCGGGACTAGCGTACCCAGATACGCAGTATTTT. Amino acid sequence: CASSSPGLAYPDTQYF.

The genes are TRBV7-9 and TRBJ2-1; perhaps D is TRBD1 or TRBD2 (5 bases each). CDR3 length: 15 amino acids. Trimming pared 5 bases from V and 3 bases from J, leaving 14 bases between. Looked up from germline, CDR1 is SEHNR and CDR2 is FQNEAQ (reference sequence). DNA of the CDR3: TGTGCCAGCAGCCTTCCCGGGACGGTCTACAATGAGCAGTTCTTC. It codes for CASSLPGTVYNEQFF.

The chain carries TRBV5-1 and TRBJ2-1; TRBD2 is a possible D gene (6 bases). CDR3 length: 14 residues. The V gene lost 3 bases and the J gene lost 6 bases, with 13 bases spanning the gap. The germline V gene has CDR1 SGHRS and CDR2 YFSETQ. The DNA for the CDR3 is TGCGCCAGCAGCTGGGAGGCTAGGGGCAATGAGCAGTTCTTC. Its translation: CASSWEARGNEQFF. Using reference TRBV5-1 and TRBJ2-1 for the parts outside the CDR3, the full variable domain is KAGVTQTPRYLIKTRGQQVTLSCSPISGHRSVSWYQQTPGQGLQFLFEYFSETQRNKGNFPGRFSGRQFSNSRSEMNVSTLELGDSALYLCASSWEARGNEQFFGPGTRLTVL.

The rearrangement uses TRBV29-1 and TRBJ2-5; D remains ambiguous. The CDR3 spans 13 residues. Germline CDR1 SQVTM, CDR2 ANQGSEA. Trimming took 4 bases from V and 2 from J, leaving 11 bases between them. CDR3 in amino acids: CSVGGSLQETQYF. The CDR3 DNA reads as TGCAGCGTTGGTGGCTCCTTACAAGAGACCCAGTACTTC.

The chain couples TRBV5-1 to TRBJ2-3, with a possible D match to TRBD2 (6 bases). Germline V CDR1 and CDR2: SGHRS, YFSETQ. V was trimmed by 0 bases and J by 2 bases, leaving 13 bases between them. The CDR3 spans 16 residues. CDR3 coding DNA: TGCGCCAGCAGCTTGGGGACGAGCGGGTTCACAGATACGCAGTATTTT. Translated: CASSLGTSGFTDTQYF. Supplemented by reference TRBV5-1 and TRBJ2-3, the full variable domain reads KAGVTQTPRYLIKTRGQQVTLSCSPISGHRSVSWYQQTPGQGLQFLFEYFSETQRNKGNFPGRFSGRQFSNSRSEMNVSTLELGDSALYLCASSLGTSGFTDTQYFGPGTRLTVL.

This clone has a single count. Compared with germline, one end of the junction differs, possibly owing to a read error. V gene TRBV6-4 combines with J gene TRBJ2-7; TRBD2 might be the D (6 bases). The germline CDR1 and CDR2 sequences are MRHNA and SNTAGT. CDR3 length: 12 residues. The CDR3, as DNA: TGTGCCCGCAGACTAGTTGTCTGGGAGCAGTACTTC. Translating it yields CARRLVVWEQYF.

The V and J genes are TRBV19 and TRBJ1-4, with a possible D match to TRBD1 (5 bases). CDR3 length: 15 amino acids. V lost 3 bases to trimming and J lost 4 bases, with 12 bases between them. Germline V gene sequence: CDR1 LNHDA, CDR2 SQIVND (reference sequence). The DNA of the CDR3 is TGTGCCAGTAGTATCCCCAAGGGACTTAATGAAAAACTGTTTTTT. Translating gives CASSIPKGLNEKLFF.

This chain uses TRBV28 with TRBJ1-1; a weak D match, TRBD1 (6 bases). Per the germline V gene, CDR1 is MDHEN and CDR2 is SYDVKM. This CDR3 spans 15 amino acids. Trimming took 6 bases from V and 2 from J, leaving 16 bases between them. The CDR3, as DNA: TGTGCCAGCAGAATTTACGGGGGGCGAAACACTGAAGCTTTCTTT. Translation: CASRIYGGRNTEAFF.

The chain combines TRBV28 with TRBJ2-7; TRBD1 is a possible D gene (6 bases). Per the germline V gene, CDR1 is MDHEN and CDR2 is SYDVKM. The CDR3 spans 15 residues. V lost 6 bases and J 4 bases, leaving 19 bases between the germline ends. The CDR3 region is CASRSPGQGEYEQYF. The CDR3 DNA reads as TGTGCCAGCAGATCCCCGGGACAAGGGGAATACGAGCAGTACTTC.

The genes are TRBV2 and TRBJ2-7; unclear D gene. Per germline, CDR1 SNHLY and CDR2 FYNNEI. The CDR3 consists of 13 residues. V lost 5 bases, J lost 2 bases, and 10 bases lay in between. CDR3 DNA sequence: TGTGCCAGCAGTATAGGCGGACCCTACGAGCAGTACTTC. Its protein is CASSIGGPYEQYF.

The gene calls are TRBV28 and TRBJ1-1; D gene ambiguous. CDR3 length equals 11 residues. V dropped 5 bases and J dropped 2 bases, with 3 bases sitting between them. CDR1 is MDHEN, CDR2 SYDVKM, per germline. The CDR3 loop reads CASSPNTEAFF. CDR3 DNA: TGTGCCAGCAGTCCTAACACTGAAGCTTTCTTT.

This chain links TRBV27 with TRBJ2-7; 8 nucleotides line up with TRBD2. V lost 5 bases, J lost 5 bases, and 11 bases stayed unmatched. The CDR3 spans 15 residues. Germline CDR1 MNHEY, CDR2 SMNVEV (reference sequence). The CDR3 loop reads CASSRALAGHDEQYF. The DNA of the CDR3 is TGTGCCAGCAGTAGGGCTTTAGCGGGACACGACGAGCAGTACTTC.

This chain uses TRBV7-2 with TRBJ1-1; D perhaps matches TRBD1 (6 bases). From germline, CDR1 is SGHTA and CDR2 FQGNSA. Trimming took off 1 base at V and 7 bases at J, with 13 bases between the two ends. This CDR3 spans 14 amino acids. CDR3 sequence reads: CASSLGTDRLEAFF. The DNA of the CDR3 is TGTGCCAGCAGCTTAGGGACGGACAGACTTGAAGCTTTCTTT.

The V gene is TRBV15, the J gene TRBJ1-1; the match to TRBD1 covers 8 bases. With V trimmed by 5 bases and J by 0 bases, 2 bases remained unmatched. The germline gives CDR1 LNHNV, CDR2 YYDKDF (reference sequence). The CDR3 has 14 residues. The CDR3 sequence: CATSDRGMNTEAFF. The CDR3 nucleotides are TGTGCCACCAGCGACAGGGGAATGAACACTGAAGCTTTCTTT.

The chain uses TRBV10-1 and TRBJ2-7; TRBD1 agrees at 10 bases. Per the germline V gene, CDR1 is WNHNN and CDR2 is SYGVQD (reference sequence). V lost 4 bases to trimming and J lost 0 bases; unmatched junction nucleotides: 3. The CDR3 length is 15 residues. CDR3 bases: TGCGCCAGCAGTGGTTGGACAGGGGGCTCCTACGAGCAGTACTTC. Protein product: CASSGWTGGSYEQYF.